This T cell receptor beta chain was identified during a study of beta chain features in type 1 diabetes. Germline V lookup: CDR1 SGHAT, CDR2 FQNNGV. With 2 bases clipped from V and 3 bases from J, the junction kept 4 bases outside the gene matches. The CDR3 length is 15 residues. This clone was seen a handful of times. The authors reverse transcribed all of the isolated RNA, so sequencing captured expressed TCRB transcripts. Measured with immunoSEQ multiplex PCR; TCRdb has only the in-frame clones, and not every one. The table includes 160,000 or so clones, 8.5% to 14% detected once. The material sequenced was central memory CD4+ T cells from blood. This clonotype was obtained from a man aged 18 to 29 in good health. The V call is TRBV11-2, the J call TRBJ2-7, with 10 bases aligning to TRBD2. The CDR3 DNA is TGTGCCAGCAGCTTAAAGCTAGCGGGGGACTACGAGCAGTACTTC. Its translation is CASSLKLAGDYEQYF.